This TCR beta chain came from a study of cytomegalovirus exposure and HLA in healthy donors. Study results and limitations: Associated with cytomegalovirus, according to the listing, were around 160 TCR beta chains.

In regard to this clone: Its antigen remains unidentified. Compared with germline, one end of the junction differs, possibly owing to a read error.

Assay used: immunoSEQ multiplex PCR; TCRdb lists only in-frame clones, some missing. Seen here are about 180,000 clones, about 83% observed once, and the top ten hold approximately 1.4%. The sample comprised PBMCs. This clonotype was obtained from a woman in her 30s in good health and CMV-seronegative.

CDR3 bases: TGCGCCAGCAGTCACCGGGACAGGCCCAGTTTT. Protein: CASSHRDRPSF. The chain carries TRBV23-1 and TRBJ1-6, with TRBD1 matching 8 bases. TRBV23-1 is marked as an open reading frame, function uncertain. The CDR3 contains 11 residues.